Sequencing of this TCR beta chain was carried out in a study of T cells in Graves' hyperthyroidism and ophthalmopathy. Notes on the study in general: Model output signaled ophthalmopathy a median around 6.9 months ahead of onset.

For this clonotype: The target antigen is unknown.

V was trimmed by 0 bases and J by 6 bases, leaving 21 bases between them. The CDR3 is 17 amino acids. The germline CDR1 and CDR2 sequences are DFQATT and SNEGSKA (reference sequence). Patients were aged 18 to 65, had disease duration under 2 months, and had newly diagnosed hyperthyroidism. Pregnant or lactating patients were excluded, as were those with uncontrolled infection or other autoimmune disease. PBMCs were collected from a roughly 10 ml volume of fresh peripheral blood. From RNA transcripts, TCR beta CDR3 regions were amplified. TCR CDR3 regions were first amplified by RT-PCR with HTBI primers. TCRdb reprocessed the multiplex PCR reads with MiXCR, giving one entry per CDR3 protein. The repertoire holds fewer than 700,000 distinct CDR3 sequences, 15% to 20% seen once, with about 3.8% in the top ten.

This TCR was recovered from a woman in her 30s with Graves' hyperthyroidism. The chain uses TRBV20-1 and TRBJ2-1; D is perhaps TRBD1 or TRBD2 (5 bases each). The source material was blood. CDR3: CSARDRRRSGWANEQFF. CDR3 DNA: TGCAGTGCTAGAGATCGGAGGAGGTCAGGGTGGGCCAATGAGCAGTTCTTC.